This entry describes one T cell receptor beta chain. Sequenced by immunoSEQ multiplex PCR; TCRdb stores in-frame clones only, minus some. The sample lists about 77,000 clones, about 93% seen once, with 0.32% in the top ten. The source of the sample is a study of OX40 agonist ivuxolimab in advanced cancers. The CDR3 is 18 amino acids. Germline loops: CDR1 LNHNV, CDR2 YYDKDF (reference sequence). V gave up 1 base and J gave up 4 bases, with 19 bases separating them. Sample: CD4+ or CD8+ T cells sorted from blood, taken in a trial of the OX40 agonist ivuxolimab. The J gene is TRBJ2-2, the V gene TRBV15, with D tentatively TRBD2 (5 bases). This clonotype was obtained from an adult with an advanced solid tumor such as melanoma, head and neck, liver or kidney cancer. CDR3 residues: CATSRGPGSGSTTGELFF. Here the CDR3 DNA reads TGTGCCACCAGCAGAGGCCCGGGATCGGGGTCGACCACCGGGGAGCTGTTTTTT. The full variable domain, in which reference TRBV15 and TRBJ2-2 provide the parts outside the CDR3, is DAMVIQNPRYQVTQFGKPVTLSCSQTLNHNVMYWYQQKSSQAPKLLFHYYDKDFNNEADTPDNFQSRRPNTSFCFLDIRSPGLGDTAMYLCATSRGPGSGSTTGELFFGEGSRLTVL.